The 2 T cell receptor beta chains below come from one sample, sequenced in a study of T cell responses to AZD1222 COVID-19 vaccine. Method: immunoSEQ multiplex PCR; TCRdb's copy keeps in-frame clones and lacks some. The sample lists some 150,000 clones; more than 75% were seen once. The source was peripheral blood, collected on day 0 of MenACWY control vaccination. The receptors were sampled from an adult in good health.

This clone was counted a single time. The chain carries TRBV5-1 and TRBJ2-5; 13 nucleotides line up with TRBD2. CDR1 is SGHRS, CDR2 YFSETQ, per germline. V was clipped by 2 bases and J by 5 bases; unmatched bases: 12. The CDR3 has 18 residues. The CDR3 DNA reads as TGCGCCAGCAGCTTCGGACTAGCGGGGGCGGCGAGACCCGAGACCCAGTACTTC. Its translation: CASSFGLAGAARPETQYF. Based on the CDR3 plus reference TRBV5-1 and TRBJ2-5, the full variable domain is KAGVTQTPRYLIKTRGQQVTLSCSPISGHRSVSWYQQTPGQGLQFLFEYFSETQRNKGNFPGRFSGRQFSNSRSEMNVSTLELGDSALYLCASSFGLAGAARPETQYFGPGTRLLVL.

The V gene is TRBV19, the J gene TRBJ1-4; D gene ambiguous. Per the germline V gene, CDR1 is LNHDA and CDR2 is SQIVND (reference sequence). V lost 5 bases, J lost 8 bases, and 15 bases lay in between. The CDR3 is 14 residues long. CDR3 nucleotide sequence: TGTGCCAGTAGTCCGATAATTGGCGGCGAAAAACTGTTTTTT. Protein sequence: CASSPIIGGEKLFF.